This entry concerns a single T cell receptor beta chain. Its specific antigen is unknown. Within one base of it there is no much larger clone, and no base qualities were kept. The sample is drawn from a study of tissue T cells after allogeneic stem cell transplantation (dated by TCRdb to 2022 to 2024). About the investigation overall: If a tissue had multiple samples, a pathologist reviewed H&E sections so that samples with histologically apparent lymphocytes got priority for sequencing. TCR beta repertoires were profiled across many tissues obtained from research autopsies of patients with and without GVHD, as well as in mouse models of GVHD. On the human side, the study was prospective and observational, with no blinding or randomization. The research as a whole found: Few T cell clones were found to be shared across patients, but shared repertoire signatures across patients were revealed in a tissue-specific fashion by motif-based clustering. Within patients, how anatomically similar tissues were was a major factor shaping TCR repertoire composition, regardless of disease or transplant status. Blood and spleen T cells captured only a limited portion of the TCR repertoire detected in tissues, in both patients and mice. Which tissue TCRs were alloreactive or antigen-specific was not determined in the study, and some of the clones might have been host cells that persisted. No blood samples were available for the non-GVHD comparator patients. The patient cohort was small and varied clinically, and sampling depth was recognized as a limitation.

This specimen's time point label, interpreted: human tissue collected at research (rapid) autopsy. For comparison, three non-HCT patients with other cancers were selected retrospectively, each having at least five GI tract samples and no known GI disease at death. Autopsy tissues, which were obtained after a median post-mortem interval of about ten hours, included GI sites from esophagus to rectum, liver, skin and lymphoid organs including spleen. Autopsy specimens were bisected, with one portion flash-frozen in liquid nitrogen and the rest formalin-fixed; GI outer muscle layers were removed. Genomic DNA was extracted from frozen tissues using the Mag-Bind Blood & Tissue DNA HDQ 96 Kit on a Chemagic 360 or the DNeasy Blood & Tissue Kit. Because of concern about red blood cell contamination, extracted DNA underwent additional purification with the Genomic DNA Clean & Concentrator-25 kit. The library relied on the immunoSEQ multiplex PCR assay. Adaptive Biotechnologies performed TCRbeta CDR3 sequencing at survey depth and reported CDR3 sequences, V/J genes, productive frequency, and template counts. TCR beta CDR3 regions were amplified from genomic DNA rather than RNA. The published analysis was carried out like this. Jensen-Shannon divergence was used to quantify pairwise repertoire overlap between tissues, with a value of 1 indicating complete divergence and a value of 0 indicating identical repertoires. Tissues were clustered by single-linkage agglomerative hierarchical clustering of pairwise JSD values and displayed as dendrograms. GLIPH2 was run on all patient samples with simulation_depth 1000, kmer_min_depth 3 and cdr3_length_cutoff 8, and groups with more than two unique CDR3s were retained. A standardized tissue-overlap score was generated by extrapolating Jaccard GLIPH-group overlap across patients to a standard repertoire size of 1000 clones. Linear mixed-effect models, with tissue included as a fixed effect and individual included as a random effect, were used to assess associations of diversity with clinical or experimental variables. Here the immuneACCESS table is served through TCRdb, limited to in-frame sequences with V and J called. Missing clones are a known gap in these copies; in checked studies unresolved V genes cover under half, and the rest lacks a known reason. For V, J and clone size, that table is used; D and trimming come from the DNA. Across this sample there are tens of thousands of clones, with roughly 80% seen only once. The ten largest clones add up to 6% to 8.5% of the sample.

V loses 3 bases of germline sequence and J loses 0 bases, and the interval between the two ends is 8 bases. As encoded in the germline V gene, CDR1 is SQVTM while CDR2 is ANQGSEA. From cysteine to phenylalanine, the CDR3 is 13 amino acids long. The sequence is cut down to CDR3 DNA, 39 bases in frame from base 1. Here the sequenced sample was tissue from the ileum, taken at autopsy. The source of this sequence is a female donor older than 55 with lung cancer. The V and J genes are TRBV29-1 and TRBJ2-5; TRBD1 is a possible D gene, resting on 5 matching bases. The CDR3: CSVERQYQETQYF. In nucleotides, the sequence is TGCAGCGTTGAGAGACAGTACCAAGAGACCCAGTACTTC.